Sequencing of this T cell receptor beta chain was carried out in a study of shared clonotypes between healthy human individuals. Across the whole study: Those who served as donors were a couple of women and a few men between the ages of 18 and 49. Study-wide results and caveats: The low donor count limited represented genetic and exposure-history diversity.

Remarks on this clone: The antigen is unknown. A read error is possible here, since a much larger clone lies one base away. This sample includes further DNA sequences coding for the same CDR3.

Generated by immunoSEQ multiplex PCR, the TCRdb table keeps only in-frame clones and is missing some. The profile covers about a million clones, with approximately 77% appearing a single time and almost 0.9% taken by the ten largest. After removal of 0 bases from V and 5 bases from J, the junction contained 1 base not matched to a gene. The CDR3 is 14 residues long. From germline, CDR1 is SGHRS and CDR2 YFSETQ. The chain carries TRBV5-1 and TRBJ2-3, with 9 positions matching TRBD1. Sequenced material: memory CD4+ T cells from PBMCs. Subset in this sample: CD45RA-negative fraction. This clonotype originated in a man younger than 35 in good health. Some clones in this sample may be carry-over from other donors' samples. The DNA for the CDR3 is TGCGCCAGCAGCTTGGGACAGGGGGTAGATACGCAGTATTTT. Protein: CASSLGQGVDTQYF.